The source of this TCR beta chain is a study of cytomegalovirus exposure and HLA in healthy donors. The study's findings and limits: A list of around 160 TCR beta chains associated with cytomegalovirus was given. The classifier was said to identify cytomegalovirus status with high specificity and sensitivity.

Trimming shortened V by 4 bases and J by 6 bases, and 15 bases separated the two germline ends. The V gene's germline CDR1 is MDHEN and CDR2 SYDVKM. The CDR3 is 14 amino acids. As to this clone: Its target is not known.

Here immunoSEQ multiplex PCR was the method, and the copy in TCRdb shows in-frame clones only, minus some. The sample carries 200,000 or so clones, around 84% recorded once. J is TRBJ1-2 and V is TRBV28; TRBD1 might be the D (5 bases). The sequenced material came from PBMCs. The sequence derives from a man younger than 30 in good health and CMV-seropositive. CDR3 protein: CASSSNPGRDGYTF. The CDR3 DNA sequence: TGTGCCAGCAGTTCCAACCCGGGCAGGGATGGCTACACCTTC.